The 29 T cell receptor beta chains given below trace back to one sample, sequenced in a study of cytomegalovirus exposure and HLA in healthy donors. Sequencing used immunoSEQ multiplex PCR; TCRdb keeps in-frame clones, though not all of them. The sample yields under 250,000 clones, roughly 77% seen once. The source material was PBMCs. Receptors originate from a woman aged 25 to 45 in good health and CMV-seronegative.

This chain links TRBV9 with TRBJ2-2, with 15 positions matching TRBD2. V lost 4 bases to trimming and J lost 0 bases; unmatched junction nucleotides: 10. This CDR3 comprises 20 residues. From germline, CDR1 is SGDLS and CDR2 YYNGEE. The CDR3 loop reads CASSFRTGTSGGPNTGELFF. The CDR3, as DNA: TGTGCCAGCAGCTTCCGCACCGGGACTAGCGGGGGGCCGAACACCGGGGAGCTGTTTTTT. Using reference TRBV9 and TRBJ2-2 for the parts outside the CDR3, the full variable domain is DSGVTQTPKHLITATGQRVTLRCSPRSGDLSVYWYQQSLDQGLQFLIQYYNGEERAKGNILERFSAQQFPDLHSELNLSSLELGDSALYFCASSFRTGTSGGPNTGELFFGEGSRLTVL.

The CDR3 sequence is CAWSVQGGGEETQYF. In DNA, the CDR3 is TGTGCCTGGAGTGTACAAGGAGGGGGCGAAGAGACCCAGTACTTC. The chain employs TRBV30 and TRBJ2-5; D is perhaps TRBD1 (7 bases). Trimming took 0 bases from V and 3 from J, leaving 14 bases between them. CDR3 length: 15 residues. The germline CDR1 and CDR2 sequences are GTSNPN and SVGIG (reference sequence).

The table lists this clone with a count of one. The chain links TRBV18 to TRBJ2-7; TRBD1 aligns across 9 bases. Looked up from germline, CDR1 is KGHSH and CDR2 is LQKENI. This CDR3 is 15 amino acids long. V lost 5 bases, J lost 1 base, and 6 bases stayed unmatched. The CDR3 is CASSYRGQSSYEQYF. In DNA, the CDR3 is TGTGCCAGCTCATACAGGGGGCAAAGTTCCTACGAGCAGTACTTC.

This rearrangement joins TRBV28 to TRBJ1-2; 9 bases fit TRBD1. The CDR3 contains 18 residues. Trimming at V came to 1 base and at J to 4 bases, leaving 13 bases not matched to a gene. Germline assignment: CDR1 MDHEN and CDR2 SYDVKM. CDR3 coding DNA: TGTGCCAGCAGTTTATCCCAAATACCGGGACAGGGTCGCTATGGCTACACCTTC. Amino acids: CASSLSQIPGQGRYGYTF.

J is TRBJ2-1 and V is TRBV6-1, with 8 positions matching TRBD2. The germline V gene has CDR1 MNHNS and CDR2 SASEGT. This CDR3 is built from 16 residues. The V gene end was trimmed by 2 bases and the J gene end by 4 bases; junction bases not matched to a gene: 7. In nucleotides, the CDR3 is TGTGCCAGCAGTGAACCATTAGCGGGACCATACAATGAGCAGTTCTTC. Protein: CASSEPLAGPYNEQFF.

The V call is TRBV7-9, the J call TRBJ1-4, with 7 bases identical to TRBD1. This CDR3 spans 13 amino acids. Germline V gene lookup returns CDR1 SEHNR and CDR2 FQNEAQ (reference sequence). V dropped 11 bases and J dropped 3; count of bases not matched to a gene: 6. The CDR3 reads CAAGGTANEKLFF. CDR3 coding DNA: TGTGCCGCTGGGGGGACAGCTAATGAAAAACTGTTTTTT.

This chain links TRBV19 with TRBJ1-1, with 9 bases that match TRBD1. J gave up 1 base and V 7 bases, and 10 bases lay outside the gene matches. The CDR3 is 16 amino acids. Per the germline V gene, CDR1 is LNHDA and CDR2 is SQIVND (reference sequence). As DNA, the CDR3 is TGTGCCAGTACCCGCCCGGGACAGGGAGGGAACACTGAAGCTTTCTTT. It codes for CASTRPGQGGNTEAFF.

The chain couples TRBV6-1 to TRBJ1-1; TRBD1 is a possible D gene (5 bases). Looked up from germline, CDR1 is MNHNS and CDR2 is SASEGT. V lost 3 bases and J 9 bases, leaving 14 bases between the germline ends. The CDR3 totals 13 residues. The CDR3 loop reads CASSDQGDLKAFF. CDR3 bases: TGTGCCAGCAGTGACCAAGGGGACTTGAAAGCTTTCTTT.

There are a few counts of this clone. CDR3 bases: TGTGCCAGCAGTCATGACAGACTCTCTGGAAACACCATATATTTT. Translating it yields CASSHDRLSGNTIYF. The V gene is TRBV28, the J gene TRBJ1-3; a weak D match, TRBD1 (5 bases). Looked up from germline, CDR1 is MDHEN and CDR2 is SYDVKM. Trimming shortened V by 5 bases and J by 0 bases, and 11 bases separated the two germline ends. CDR3 length: 15 residues.

CDR3 residues: CASSFRQSQETQYF. DNA of the CDR3: TGCGCCAGCAGCTTCCGACAGAGCCAAGAGACCCAGTACTTC. The rearrangement joins TRBV5-1 to TRBJ2-5, with a tentative D call TRBD1 (5 bases). The CDR3 has 14 residues. Germline V lookup: CDR1 SGHRS, CDR2 YFSETQ. V was clipped by 2 bases and J by 1 base, with 9 bases between them.

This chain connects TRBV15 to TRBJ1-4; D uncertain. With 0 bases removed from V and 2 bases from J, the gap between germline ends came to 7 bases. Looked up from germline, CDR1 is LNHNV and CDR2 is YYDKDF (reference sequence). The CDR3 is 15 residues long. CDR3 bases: TGTGCCACCAGCAGAGATCTTCAGACTAATGAAAAACTGTTTTTT. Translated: CATSRDLQTNEKLFF.

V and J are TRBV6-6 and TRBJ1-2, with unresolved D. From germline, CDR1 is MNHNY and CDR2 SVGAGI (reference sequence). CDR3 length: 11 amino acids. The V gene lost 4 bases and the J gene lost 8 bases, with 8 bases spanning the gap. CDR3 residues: CASSFRGGYTF. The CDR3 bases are TGTGCCAGCAGTTTCCGAGGAGGCTACACCTTC.

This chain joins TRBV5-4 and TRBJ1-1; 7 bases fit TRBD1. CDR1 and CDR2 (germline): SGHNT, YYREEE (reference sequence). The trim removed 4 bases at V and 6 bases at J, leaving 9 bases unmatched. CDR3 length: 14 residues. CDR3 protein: CASSVNRGFPEAFF. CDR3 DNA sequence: TGTGCCAGCAGCGTGAACAGGGGATTCCCTGAAGCTTTCTTT. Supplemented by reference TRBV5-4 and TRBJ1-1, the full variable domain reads ETGVTQSPTHLIKTRGQQVTLRCSSQSGHNTVSWYQQALGQGPQFIFQYYREEENGRGNFPPRFSGLQFPNYSSELNVNALELDDSALYLCASSVNRGFPEAFFGQGTRLTVV.

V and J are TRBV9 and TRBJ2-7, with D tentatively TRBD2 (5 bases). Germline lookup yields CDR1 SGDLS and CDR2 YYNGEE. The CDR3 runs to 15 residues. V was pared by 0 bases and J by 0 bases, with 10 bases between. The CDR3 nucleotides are TGTGCCAGCAGCGTAGGGAGCGGATTCTCCTACGAGCAGTACTTC. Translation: CASSVGSGFSYEQYF.

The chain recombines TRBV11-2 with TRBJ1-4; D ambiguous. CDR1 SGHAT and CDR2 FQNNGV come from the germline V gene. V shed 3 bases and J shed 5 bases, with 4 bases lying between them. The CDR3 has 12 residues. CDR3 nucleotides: TGTGCCAGCAGCTTTTCAAATGAAAAACTGTTTTTT. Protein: CASSFSNEKLFF. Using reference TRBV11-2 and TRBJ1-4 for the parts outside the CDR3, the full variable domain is EAGVAQSPRYKIIEKRQSVAFWCNPISGHATLYWYQQILGQGPKLLIQFQNNGVVDDSQLPKDRFSAERLKGVDSTLKIQPAKLEDSAVYLCASSFSNEKLFFGSGTQLSVL.

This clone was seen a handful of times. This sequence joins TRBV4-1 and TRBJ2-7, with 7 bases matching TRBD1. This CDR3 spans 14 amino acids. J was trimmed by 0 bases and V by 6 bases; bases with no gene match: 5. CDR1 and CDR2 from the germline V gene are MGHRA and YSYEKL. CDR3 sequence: CASSLTGSSYEQYF. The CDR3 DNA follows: TGCGCCAGCAGTTTGACAGGGAGCTCCTACGAGCAGTACTTC.

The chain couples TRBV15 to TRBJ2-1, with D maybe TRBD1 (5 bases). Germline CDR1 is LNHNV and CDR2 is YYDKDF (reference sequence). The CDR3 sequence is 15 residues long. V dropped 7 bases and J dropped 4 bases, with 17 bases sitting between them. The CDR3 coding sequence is TGTGCCACCAAAAGGGCAGGGTCGGGTTACAATGAGCAGTTCTTC. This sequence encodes CATKRAGSGYNEQFF.

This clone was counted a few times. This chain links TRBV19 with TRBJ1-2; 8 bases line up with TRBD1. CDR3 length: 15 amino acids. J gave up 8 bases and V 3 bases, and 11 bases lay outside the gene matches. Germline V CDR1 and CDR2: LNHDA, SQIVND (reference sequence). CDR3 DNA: TGTGCCAGTAGTATCGGGACAGGTCCGGACGAAGGCTACACCTTC. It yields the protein CASSIGTGPDEGYTF.

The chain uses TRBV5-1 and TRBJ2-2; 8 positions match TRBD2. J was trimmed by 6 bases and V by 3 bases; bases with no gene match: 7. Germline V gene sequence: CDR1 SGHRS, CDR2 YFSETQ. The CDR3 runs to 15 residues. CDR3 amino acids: CASSSGRGTPGELFF. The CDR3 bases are TGCGCCAGCAGCTCCGGGAGGGGGACCCCCGGGGAGCTGTTTTTT.

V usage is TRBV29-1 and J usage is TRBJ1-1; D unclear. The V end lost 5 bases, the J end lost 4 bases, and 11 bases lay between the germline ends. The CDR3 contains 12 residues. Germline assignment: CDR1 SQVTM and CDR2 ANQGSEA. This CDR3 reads CSVWREGTEAFF. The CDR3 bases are TGCAGCGTTTGGAGGGAAGGCACTGAAGCTTTCTTT.

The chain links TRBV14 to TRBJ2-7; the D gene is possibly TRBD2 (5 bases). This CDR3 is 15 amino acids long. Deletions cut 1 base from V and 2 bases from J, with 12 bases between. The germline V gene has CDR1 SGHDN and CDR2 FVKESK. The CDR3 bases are TGTGCCAGCAGCCAAGTTGCCGGGAATGCCTACGAGCAGTACTTC. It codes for CASSQVAGNAYEQYF. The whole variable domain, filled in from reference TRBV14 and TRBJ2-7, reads EAGVTQFPSHSVIEKGQTVTLRCDPISGHDNLYWYRRVMGKEIKFLLHFVKESKQDESGMPNNRFLAERTGGTYSTLKVQPAELEDSGVYFCASSQVAGNAYEQYFGPGTRLTVT.

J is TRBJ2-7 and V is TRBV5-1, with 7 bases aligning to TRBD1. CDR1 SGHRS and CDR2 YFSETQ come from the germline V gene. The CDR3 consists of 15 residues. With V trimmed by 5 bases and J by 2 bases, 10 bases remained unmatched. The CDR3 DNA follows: TGCGCCAGCAGGGCCGGGAAGGGGGCCACCTACGAGCAGTACTTC. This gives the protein CASRAGKGATYEQYF.

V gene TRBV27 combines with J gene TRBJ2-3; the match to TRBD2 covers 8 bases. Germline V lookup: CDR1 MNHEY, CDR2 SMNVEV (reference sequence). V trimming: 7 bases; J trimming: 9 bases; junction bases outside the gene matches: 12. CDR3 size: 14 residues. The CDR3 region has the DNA TGTGCCAGCAACTGGGGAGCGGGAGAGCCGACGCAGTATTTT. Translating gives CASNWGAGEPTQYF.

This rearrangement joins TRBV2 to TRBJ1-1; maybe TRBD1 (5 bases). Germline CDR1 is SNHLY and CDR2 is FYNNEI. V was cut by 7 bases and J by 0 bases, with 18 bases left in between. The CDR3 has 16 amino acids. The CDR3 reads CASTTLGAGMNTEAFF. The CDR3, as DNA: TGTGCCAGCACCACACTTGGGGCAGGCATGAACACTGAAGCTTTCTTT. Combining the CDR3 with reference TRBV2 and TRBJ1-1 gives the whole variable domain EPEVTQTPSHQVTQMGQEVILRCVPISNHLYFYWYRQILGQKVEFLVSFYNNEISEKSEIFDDQFSVERPDGSNFTLKIRSTKLEDSAMYFCASTTLGAGMNTEAFFGQGTRLTVV.

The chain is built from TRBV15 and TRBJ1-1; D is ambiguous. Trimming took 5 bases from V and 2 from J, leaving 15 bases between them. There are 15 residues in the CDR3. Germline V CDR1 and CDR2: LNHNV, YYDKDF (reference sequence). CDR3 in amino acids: CATSRDISANTEAFF. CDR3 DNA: TGTGCCACCAGCCGGGATATTTCGGCTAACACTGAAGCTTTCTTT.

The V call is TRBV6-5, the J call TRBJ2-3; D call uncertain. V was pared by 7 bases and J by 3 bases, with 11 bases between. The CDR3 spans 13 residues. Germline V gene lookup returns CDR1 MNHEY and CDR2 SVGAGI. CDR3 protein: CASKSTGTDTQYF. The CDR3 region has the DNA TGTGCCAGCAAATCGACCGGGACAGATACGCAGTATTTT.

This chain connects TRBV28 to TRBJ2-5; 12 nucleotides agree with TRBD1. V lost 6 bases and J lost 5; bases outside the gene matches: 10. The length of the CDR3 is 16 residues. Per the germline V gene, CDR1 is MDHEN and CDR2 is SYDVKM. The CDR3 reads CASSSPGTGGRETQYF. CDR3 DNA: TGTGCCAGCAGCTCTCCCGGGACAGGGGGCCGGGAGACCCAGTACTTC.

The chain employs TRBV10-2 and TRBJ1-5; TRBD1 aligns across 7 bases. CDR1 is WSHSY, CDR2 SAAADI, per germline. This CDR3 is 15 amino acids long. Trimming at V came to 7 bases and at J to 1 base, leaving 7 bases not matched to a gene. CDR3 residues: CASKQGVRSNQPQHF. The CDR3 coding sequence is TGCGCCAGCAAGCAGGGGGTGAGAAGCAATCAGCCCCAGCATTTT.

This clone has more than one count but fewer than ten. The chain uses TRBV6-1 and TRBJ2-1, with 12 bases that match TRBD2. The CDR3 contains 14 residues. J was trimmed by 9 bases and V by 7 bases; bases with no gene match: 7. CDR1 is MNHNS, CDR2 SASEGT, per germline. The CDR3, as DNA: TGTGCCAGCATCACGACTAGCGGGGGTGGTGAGCAGTTCTTC. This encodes CASITTSGGGEQFF.